The clone carrying this T cell receptor beta chain has only a few counts. The target antigen is unknown. The sample is drawn from a study of T cell repertoires in cytomegalovirus infection. Study as a whole: Public TCR beta signatures marked donors with CMV infection and the matching HLA. Study-wide findings and caveats: HLA-C-restricted CMV clonotypes gave the most frequent clonotype in two of eight donors.

In TCRdb, the reads were re-called with MiXCR into one record per CDR3 protein. This sample has some 500,000 distinct CDR3 sequences; 33% occur once, and the top ten carry about a sixth. CDR1 LNHDA and CDR2 SQIVND come from the germline V gene (reference sequence). This CDR3 comprises 13 residues. V was cut by 7 bases and J by 2 bases, with 9 bases left in between. The receptor comes from a human donor in good health (CMV status not recorded). Some clones in this sample may be carry-over from other donors' samples. J is TRBJ1-5 and V is TRBV19; D is ambiguous. The sequencing used cultured PBMCs, collected from culture after CMV antigen stimulation. In nucleotides, the CDR3 is TGTGCCAGTACTTATCTGGGCAATCAGCCCCAGCATTTT. The encoded protein is CASTYLGNQPQHF. The variable domain in full, with the rest retrieved from reference TRBV19 and TRBJ1-5, is DGGITQSPKYLFRKEGQNVTLSCEQNLNHDAMYWYRQDPGQGLRLIYYSQIVNDFQKGDIAEGYSVSREKKESFPLTVTSAQKNPTAFYLCASTYLGNQPQHFGDGTRLSIL.